The sequence of this T cell receptor beta chain was determined in a study of OX40 agonist ivuxolimab in advanced cancers. Study as a whole: Melanoma, hepatocellular carcinoma, head and neck or renal cell cancer occurred in dose-escalation patients. The eligibility criteria allowed prior anti-PD-1, anti-PD-L1 or anti-CTLA-4 therapy, and approximately 38% had some. Study observations and caveats: CD8+ T cells were the subset that, on average, had more expanded clones than CD4+. CD4+ and CD8+ blood T cells expanded clonally by week 6 at 0.1 to 3.0 mg/kg.

Assay: immunoSEQ multiplex PCR; the TCRdb copy retains only in-frame clones and omits some. The table lists about 36,000 clones, 70% to 85% of them singletons. The CDR3 length is 16 residues. J lost 1 base, V lost 2 bases, and 2 bases had no gene match. A word on this clone: Its antigen is undetermined.

This chain joins TRBV6-7 and TRBJ2-2, with 9 bases fitting TRBD2. TRBV6-7 is reported as an ORF; its role is uncertain. Here the sequenced sample was CD4+ or CD8+ T cells sorted from blood, taken in a trial of the OX40 agonist ivuxolimab. This receptor was taken from an adult with an advanced solid tumor such as melanoma, head and neck, liver or kidney cancer. The CDR3 DNA reads as TGTGCCAGCAGTTACGGAGCGGGAGGGAACACCGGGGAGCTGTTTTTT. This encodes CASSYGAGGNTGELFF.